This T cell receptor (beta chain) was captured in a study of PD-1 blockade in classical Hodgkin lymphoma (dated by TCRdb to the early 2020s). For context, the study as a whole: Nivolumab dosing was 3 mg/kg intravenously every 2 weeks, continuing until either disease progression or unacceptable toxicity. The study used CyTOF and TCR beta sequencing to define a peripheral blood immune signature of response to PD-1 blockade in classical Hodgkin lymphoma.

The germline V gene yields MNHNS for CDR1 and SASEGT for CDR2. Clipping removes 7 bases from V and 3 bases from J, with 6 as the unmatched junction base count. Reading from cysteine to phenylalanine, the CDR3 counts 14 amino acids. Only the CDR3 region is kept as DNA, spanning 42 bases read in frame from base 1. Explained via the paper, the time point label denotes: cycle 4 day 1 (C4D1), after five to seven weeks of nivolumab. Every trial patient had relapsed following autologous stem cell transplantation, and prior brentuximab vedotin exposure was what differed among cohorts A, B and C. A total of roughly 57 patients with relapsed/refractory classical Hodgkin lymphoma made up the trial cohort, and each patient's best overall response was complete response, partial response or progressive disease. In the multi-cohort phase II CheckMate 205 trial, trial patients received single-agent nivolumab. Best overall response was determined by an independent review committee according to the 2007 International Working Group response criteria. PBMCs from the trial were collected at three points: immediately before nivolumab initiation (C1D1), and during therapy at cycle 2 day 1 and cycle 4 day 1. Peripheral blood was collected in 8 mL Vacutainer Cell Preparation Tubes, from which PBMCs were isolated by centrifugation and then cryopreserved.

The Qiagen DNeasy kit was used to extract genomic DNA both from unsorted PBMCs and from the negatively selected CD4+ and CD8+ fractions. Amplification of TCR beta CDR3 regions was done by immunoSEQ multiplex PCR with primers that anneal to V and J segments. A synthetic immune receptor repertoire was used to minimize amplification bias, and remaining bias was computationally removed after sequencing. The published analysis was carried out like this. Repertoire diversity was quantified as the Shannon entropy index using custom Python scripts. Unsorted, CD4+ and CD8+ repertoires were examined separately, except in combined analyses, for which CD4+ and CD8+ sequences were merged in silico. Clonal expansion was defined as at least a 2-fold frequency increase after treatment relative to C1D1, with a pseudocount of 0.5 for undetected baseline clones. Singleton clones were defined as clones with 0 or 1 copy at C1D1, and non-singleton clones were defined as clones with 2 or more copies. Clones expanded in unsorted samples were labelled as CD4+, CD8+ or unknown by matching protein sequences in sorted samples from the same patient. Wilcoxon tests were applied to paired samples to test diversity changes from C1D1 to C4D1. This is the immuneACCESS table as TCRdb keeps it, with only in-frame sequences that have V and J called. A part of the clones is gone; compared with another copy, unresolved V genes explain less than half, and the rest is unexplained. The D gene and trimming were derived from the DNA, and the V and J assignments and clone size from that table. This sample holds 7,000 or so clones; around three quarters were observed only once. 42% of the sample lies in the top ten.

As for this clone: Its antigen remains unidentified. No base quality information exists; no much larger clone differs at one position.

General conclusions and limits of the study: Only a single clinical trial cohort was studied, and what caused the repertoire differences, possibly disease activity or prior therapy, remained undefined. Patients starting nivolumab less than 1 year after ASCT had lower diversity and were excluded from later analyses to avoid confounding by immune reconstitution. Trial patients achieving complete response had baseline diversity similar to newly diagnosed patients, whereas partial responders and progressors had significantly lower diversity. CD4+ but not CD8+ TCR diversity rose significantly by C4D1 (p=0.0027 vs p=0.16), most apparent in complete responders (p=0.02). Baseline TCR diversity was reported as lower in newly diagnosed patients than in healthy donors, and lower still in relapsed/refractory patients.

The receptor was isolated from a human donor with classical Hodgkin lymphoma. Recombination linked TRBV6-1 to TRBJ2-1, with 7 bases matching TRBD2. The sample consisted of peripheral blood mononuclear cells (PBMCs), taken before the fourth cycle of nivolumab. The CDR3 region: CASNPIAGYNEQFF. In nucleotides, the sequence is TGTGCCAGCAACCCTATAGCGGGCTACAATGAGCAGTTCTTC.